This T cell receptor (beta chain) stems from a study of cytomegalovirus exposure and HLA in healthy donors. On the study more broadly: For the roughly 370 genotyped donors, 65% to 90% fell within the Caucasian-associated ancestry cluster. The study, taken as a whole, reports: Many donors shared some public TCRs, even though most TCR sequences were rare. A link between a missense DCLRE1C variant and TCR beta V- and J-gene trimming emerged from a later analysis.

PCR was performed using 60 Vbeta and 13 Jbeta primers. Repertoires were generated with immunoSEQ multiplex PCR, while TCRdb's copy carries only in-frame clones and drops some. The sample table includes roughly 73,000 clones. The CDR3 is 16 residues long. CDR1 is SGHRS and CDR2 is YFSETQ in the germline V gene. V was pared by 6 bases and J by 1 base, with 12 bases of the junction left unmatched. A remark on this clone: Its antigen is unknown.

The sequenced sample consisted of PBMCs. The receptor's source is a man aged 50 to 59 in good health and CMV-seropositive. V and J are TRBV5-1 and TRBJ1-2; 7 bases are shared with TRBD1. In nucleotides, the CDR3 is TGCGCCAGCACTCTGGGGGACAGTCAGGTTAACTATGGCTACACCTTC. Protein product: CASTLGDSQVNYGYTF. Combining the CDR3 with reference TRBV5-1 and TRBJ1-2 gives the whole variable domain KAGVTQTPRYLIKTRGQQVTLSCSPISGHRSVSWYQQTPGQGLQFLFEYFSETQRNKGNFPGRFSGRQFSNSRSEMNVSTLELGDSALYLCASTLGDSQVNYGYTFGSGTRLTVV.